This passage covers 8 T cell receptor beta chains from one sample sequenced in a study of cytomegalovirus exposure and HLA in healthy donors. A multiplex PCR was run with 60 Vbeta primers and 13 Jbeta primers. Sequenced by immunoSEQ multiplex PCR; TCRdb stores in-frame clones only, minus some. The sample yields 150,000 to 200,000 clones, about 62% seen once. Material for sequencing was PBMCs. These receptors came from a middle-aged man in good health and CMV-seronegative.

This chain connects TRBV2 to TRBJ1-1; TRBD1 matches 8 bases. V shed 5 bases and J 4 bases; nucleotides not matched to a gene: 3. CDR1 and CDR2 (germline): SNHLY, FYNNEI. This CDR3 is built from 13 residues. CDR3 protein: CASSNRGGTEAFF. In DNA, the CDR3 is TGTGCCAGCAGTAACAGGGGGGGCACTGAAGCTTTCTTT.

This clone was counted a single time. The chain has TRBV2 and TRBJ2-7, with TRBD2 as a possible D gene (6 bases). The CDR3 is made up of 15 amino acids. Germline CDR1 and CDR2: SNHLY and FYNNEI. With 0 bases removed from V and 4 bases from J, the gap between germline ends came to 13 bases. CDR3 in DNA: TGTGCCAGCAGTGAAGCGGGGAGGACTATGTACGAGCAGTACTTC. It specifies CASSEAGRTMYEQYF.

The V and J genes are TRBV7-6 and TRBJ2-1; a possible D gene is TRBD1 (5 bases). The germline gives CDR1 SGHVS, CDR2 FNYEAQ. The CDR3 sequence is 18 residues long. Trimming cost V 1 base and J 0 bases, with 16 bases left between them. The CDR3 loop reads CASSLEDARQFSYNEQFF. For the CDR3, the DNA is TGTGCCAGCAGCTTAGAAGACGCGCGACAGTTCTCCTACAATGAGCAGTTCTTC.

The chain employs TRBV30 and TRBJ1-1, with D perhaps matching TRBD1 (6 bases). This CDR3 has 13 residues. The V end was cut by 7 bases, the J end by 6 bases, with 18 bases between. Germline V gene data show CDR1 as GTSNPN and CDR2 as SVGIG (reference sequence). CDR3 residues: CASEGHSGPEAFF. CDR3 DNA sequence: TGTGCCTCCGAGGGACATTCAGGCCCTGAAGCTTTCTTT.

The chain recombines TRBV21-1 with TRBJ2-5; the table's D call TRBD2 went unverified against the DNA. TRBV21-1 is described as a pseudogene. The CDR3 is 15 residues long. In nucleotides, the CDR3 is TGTGCCAGCAGCATCTATCCTCACGGTCCAGAGACCCAGTACTTC. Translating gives CASSIYPHGPETQYF.

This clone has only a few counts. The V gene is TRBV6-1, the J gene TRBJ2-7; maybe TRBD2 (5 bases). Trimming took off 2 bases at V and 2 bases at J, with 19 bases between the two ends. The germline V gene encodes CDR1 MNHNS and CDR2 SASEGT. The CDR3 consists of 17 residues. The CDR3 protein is CASSELLWGSETYEQYF. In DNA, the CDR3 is TGTGCCAGCAGTGAATTATTGTGGGGTAGCGAGACCTACGAGCAGTACTTC.

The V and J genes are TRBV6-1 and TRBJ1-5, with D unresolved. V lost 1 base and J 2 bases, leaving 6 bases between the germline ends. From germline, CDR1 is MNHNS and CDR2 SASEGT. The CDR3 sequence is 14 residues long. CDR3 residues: CASSEERGNQPQHF. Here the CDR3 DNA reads TGTGCCAGCAGTGAAGAGAGGGGCAATCAGCCCCAGCATTTT.

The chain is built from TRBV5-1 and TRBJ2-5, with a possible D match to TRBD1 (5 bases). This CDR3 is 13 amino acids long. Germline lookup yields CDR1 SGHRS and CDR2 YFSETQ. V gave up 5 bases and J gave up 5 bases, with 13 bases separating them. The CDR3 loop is CASSGEPGETQYF. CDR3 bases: TGCGCCAGCAGTGGAGAACCAGGGGAGACCCAGTACTTC.